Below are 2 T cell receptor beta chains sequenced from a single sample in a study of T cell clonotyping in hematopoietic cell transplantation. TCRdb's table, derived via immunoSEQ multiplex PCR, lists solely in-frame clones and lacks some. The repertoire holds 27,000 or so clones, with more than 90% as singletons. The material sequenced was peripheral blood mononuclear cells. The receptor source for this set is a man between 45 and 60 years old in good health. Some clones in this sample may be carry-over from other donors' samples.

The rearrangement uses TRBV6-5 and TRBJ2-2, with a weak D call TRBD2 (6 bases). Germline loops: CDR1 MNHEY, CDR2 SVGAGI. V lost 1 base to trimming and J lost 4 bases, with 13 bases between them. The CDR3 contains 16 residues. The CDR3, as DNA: TGTGCCAGCAGTTACTACTCAGGAGCGGGCACCGGGGAGCTGTTTTTT. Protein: CASSYYSGAGTGELFF.

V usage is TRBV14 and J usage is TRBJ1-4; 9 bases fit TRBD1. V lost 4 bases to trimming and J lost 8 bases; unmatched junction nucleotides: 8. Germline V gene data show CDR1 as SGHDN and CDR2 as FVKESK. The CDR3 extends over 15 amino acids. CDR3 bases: TGTGCCAGCAGCCTCGGGACAGGGTTTTTGGAAAAACTGTTTTTT. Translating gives CASSLGTGFLEKLFF.